This entry lists 20 T cell receptor beta chains sequenced from one sample in a study of vaccination effects on CD4 cells after COVID-19. The antigens of these receptors remain unknown. Libraries were prepared by immunoSEQ multiplex PCR; TCRdb keeps only in-frame clonotypes and omits some of them. Altogether over 50,000 clones are present, roughly 79% being singletons, with the ten largest covering about 2.7%. ViraFEST used viral peptide pools to expand antigen-specific CD4+ T cells before sequencing. Investigators separated out CD4+ T cells once around 11 days of culture had passed. The source material was CD4+ T cells from PBMCs cultured with HCoV-229E spike peptides, sampled before COVID-19 vaccination. The receptors derive from a human donor who received a COVID-19 vaccine.

This clone was seen a few times. This rearrangement joins TRBV28 to TRBJ2-7; TRBD2 is a possible D gene (6 bases). V shed 8 bases and J shed 2 bases, with 10 bases lying between them. The germline gives CDR1 MDHEN, CDR2 SYDVKM. CDR3 length: 12 residues. The CDR3: CASGLSAYEQYV. CDR3 in DNA: TGTGCCAGCGGACTATCCGCCTACGAGCAGTACGTC.

This clone was counted once. V and J are TRBV18 and TRBJ2-1; D ambiguous. The germline V and J ends were trimmed by 3 bases and 9 bases, with 6 bases remaining between them. This CDR3 region has 11 residues. Germline loops: CDR1 KGHSH, CDR2 LQKENI. For the CDR3, the DNA is TGTGCCAGCTCACCTGCAGGTGAGCAGTTCTTC. Protein sequence: CASSPAGEQFF.

This clone has more than one count but fewer than ten. This chain links TRBV6-5 with TRBJ1-1; no firm D call. This CDR3 contains 14 residues. Trimming removed 6 bases at V and 2 bases at J, with 13 bases between. CDR1 is MNHEY and CDR2 is SVGAGI in the germline V gene. Here the CDR3 reads CASRKESGNTEAFF. In DNA, the CDR3 is TGTGCCAGCAGGAAAGAATCCGGTAACACTGAAGCTTTCTTT.

The V and J genes are TRBV5-1 and TRBJ2-2, with D hard to call. The V gene's germline CDR1 is SGHRS and CDR2 YFSETQ. Trimming removed 2 bases at V and 4 bases at J, with 3 bases between. The CDR3 extends over 12 amino acids. CDR3 sequence (DNA): TGCGCCAGCAGCTTCTCCACCGGGGAGCTGTTTTTT. Translated: CASSFSTGELFF.

The J gene is TRBJ2-5, the V gene TRBV7-3; D call uncertain. The CDR3 runs 13 residues. Germline CDR1 SGHTA, CDR2 FQGTGA. V lost 0 bases to trimming and J lost 5 bases, with 7 bases between them. DNA of the CDR3: TGTGCCAGCAGCTTAACGAAGGTGGAGACCCAGTACTTC. Its protein product is CASSLTKVETQYF.

V is TRBV5-4 and J is TRBJ2-3; the D gene is possibly TRBD2 (6 bases). The CDR3 covers 13 residues. Trimming removed 2 bases from V and 6 bases from J, with 10 bases in between. CDR1 is SGHNT and CDR2 is YYREEE in the germline V gene (reference sequence). CDR3 in amino acids: CASSLTGRDTQYF. In nucleotides, the CDR3 is TGTGCCAGCAGCTTAACGGGGAGGGATACGCAGTATTTT. The variable domain in full, with the rest retrieved from reference TRBV5-4 and TRBJ2-3, is ETGVTQSPTHLIKTRGQQVTLRCSSQSGHNTVSWYQQALGQGPQFIFQYYREEENGRGNFPPRFSGLQFPNYSSELNVNALELDDSALYLCASSLTGRDTQYFGPGTRLTVL.

This clone has more than one count but fewer than ten. V gene TRBV9 combines with J gene TRBJ1-5, with D possibly matching TRBD1 (5 bases). Trimming pared 4 bases from V and 0 bases from J, leaving 17 bases between. The V gene's germline CDR1 is SGDLS and CDR2 YYNGEE. The CDR3 contains 17 residues. The CDR3 reads CASSPTDSLYSNQPQHF. The CDR3 DNA is TGTGCCAGCAGCCCCACAGACAGCCTCTATAGCAATCAGCCCCAGCATTTT. The whole variable domain, filled in from reference TRBV9 and TRBJ1-5, reads DSGVTQTPKHLITATGQRVTLRCSPRSGDLSVYWYQQSLDQGLQFLIQYYNGEERAKGNILERFSAQQFPDLHSELNLSSLELGDSALYFCASSPTDSLYSNQPQHFGDGTRLSIL.

This chain links TRBV5-1 with TRBJ2-5; D tentatively reads TRBD1 or TRBD2 (5 bases each). Per the germline V gene, CDR1 is SGHRS and CDR2 is YFSETQ. The CDR3 loop spans 16 amino acids. V was cut by 0 bases and J by 2 bases, with 14 bases left in between. Written as DNA, the CDR3 is TGCGCCAGCAGCTTGGGTGTGGGGGATGGACAAGAGACCCAGTACTTC. This encodes CASSLGVGDGQETQYF.

The chain uses TRBV13 and TRBJ2-5, with 9 bases that match TRBD2. V lost 0 bases, J lost 3 bases, and 8 bases stayed unmatched. Germline V gene sequence: CDR1 PRHDT, CDR2 FYEKMQ (reference sequence). The CDR3 spans 17 residues. Written as DNA, the CDR3 is TGTGCCAGCAGCTTAGGGTTTGCGGCTAGCGGGGAAGAGACCCAGTACTTC. Its translation is CASSLGFAASGEETQYF.

This chain uses TRBV7-2 with TRBJ1-1, with 10 nucleotides matching TRBD1. The J segment lost 6 bases and the V segment lost 0 bases, leaving 7 bases of the junction unmatched. The CDR3 is 16 amino acids. Germline values: CDR1 SGHTA, CDR2 FQGNSA. CDR3 DNA sequence: TGTGCCAGCAGCTTAGCCCCGGGACAGGGGATCCCTGAAGCTTTCTTT. It yields the protein CASSLAPGQGIPEAFF.

CDR3 bases: TGTGCCAGCTCACCCAAACGGACAGGGGAATATGGCTACACCTTC. Translating gives CASSPKRTGEYGYTF. J is TRBJ1-2 and V is TRBV18; 9 bases line up with TRBD1. CDR1 KGHSH and CDR2 LQKENI come from the germline V gene. With 3 bases clipped from V and 5 bases from J, the junction kept 7 bases outside the gene matches. The CDR3 contains 15 residues.

The rearrangement uses TRBV2 and TRBJ2-7, with 7 bases matching TRBD2. The CDR3 has 13 residues. Germline CDR1 is SNHLY and CDR2 is FYNNEI. The V gene end was trimmed by 6 bases and the J gene end by 6 bases; junction bases not matched to a gene: 8. CDR3 residues: CASRGGRVFEQYV. Here the CDR3 DNA reads TGTGCCAGCAGGGGGGGGAGGGTATTCGAGCAGTACGTC.

The table lists this clone with a count of one. The sample has other DNA sequences that encode this CDR3 too. This chain joins TRBV29-1 and TRBJ2-1; D unresolved. V shed 3 bases and J shed 0 bases, with 9 bases lying between them. The CDR3 extends over 14 amino acids. Germline loops: CDR1 SQVTM, CDR2 ANQGSEA. The CDR3 DNA is TGCAGCGTTGAGCGCGGTGTCTCCTACAATGAGCAGTTCTTC. Protein product: CSVERGVSYNEQFF.

This sequence joins TRBV3-1 (or the pseudogene TRBV3-2) and TRBJ1-3, with D unresolved. The V end lost 1 base, the J end lost 3 bases, and 13 bases lay between the germline ends. The CDR3 runs 16 residues. Germline assignment: CDR1 LGHDT and CDR2 YNNKEL (reference sequence). The CDR3 DNA sequence: TGTGCCAGCAGCCAAGGACCCGATTTACTTGGAAACACCATATATTTT. Amino acid sequence: CASSQGPDLLGNTIYF.

The chain couples TRBV6-6 to TRBJ2-4; TRBD1 is a possible D gene (6 bases). The CDR3 is 15 amino acids. In germline, CDR1 is MNHNY, CDR2 SVGAGI (reference sequence). V lost 6 bases, J lost 0 bases, and 12 bases lay in between. The CDR3 region is CASSRTELAKNIQYF. The CDR3, as DNA: TGTGCCAGCAGCCGGACAGAACTAGCCAAAAACATTCAGTACTTC.

The V and J genes are TRBV4-1 and TRBJ2-2; a weak D match, TRBD2 (6 bases). CDR3 length equals 15 residues. Germline CDR1 reads MGHRA; CDR2 reads YSYEKL. The V and J ends lost 6 bases and 1 base respectively, with 12 bases between them. CDR3 region: CASREGLVNTGELFF. In DNA, the CDR3 is TGCGCCAGCAGAGAGGGACTGGTGAACACCGGGGAGCTGTTTTTT.

The rearrangement links TRBV12-3 or TRBV12-4 to TRBJ1-2; a weak D match, TRBD1 (6 bases). The CDR3 length is 13 residues. The V and J ends lost 6 bases and 4 bases respectively, with 12 bases between them. CDR3 DNA sequence: TGTGCCAGCAGCCGAGACAGGATCTATGGCTACACCTTC. Its translation: CASSRDRIYGYTF.

This clone was counted a single time. V usage is TRBV7-7 and J usage is TRBJ2-4; tentative D call: TRBD1 (6 bases). V was shortened by 4 bases and J by 0 bases, with 13 bases between the two germline ends. CDR1 and CDR2 (germline): SSHAT, FNYEAQ (reference sequence). This CDR3 is 16 amino acids long. The CDR3 is CASSSRQVLAKNIQYF. The CDR3 DNA reads TGTGCCAGCAGCTCCCGACAGGTACTAGCCAAAAACATTCAGTACTTC. The whole variable domain, filled in from reference TRBV7-7 and TRBJ2-4, reads GAGVSQSPRYKVTKRGQDVTLRCDPISSHATLYWYQQALGQGPEFLTYFNYEAQPDKSGLPSDRFSAERPEGSISTLTIQRTEQRDSAMYRCASSSRQVLAKNIQYFGAGTRLSVL.

A single count supports this clone. The rearrangement links TRBV19 to TRBJ2-4; D is possibly TRBD1 or TRBD2 (5 bases each). CDR1 LNHDA and CDR2 SQIVND come from the germline V gene (reference sequence). Trimming removed 0 bases from V and 6 bases from J, with 15 bases in between. CDR3 length: 16 residues. The CDR3: CASSIEGRGAPNIQYF. The CDR3 coding sequence is TGTGCCAGTAGTATAGAGGGTCGAGGGGCCCCAAACATTCAGTACTTC.

J is TRBJ2-4 and V is TRBV23-1; TRBD1 is a possible D gene (5 bases). TRBV23-1 is marked as an open reading frame, function uncertain. V shed 8 bases and J shed 0 bases, with 14 bases lying between them. This CDR3 has 15 amino acids. In nucleotides, the CDR3 is TGCGCCAGCTTACGACAGACCTTAGCCAAAAACATTCAGTACTTC. It yields the protein CASLRQTLAKNIQYF.